The 5 T cell receptor beta chains below come from one sample, sequenced in a study of cytomegalovirus exposure and HLA in healthy donors. The PCR used 60 Vbeta and 13 Jbeta primers. Measured with immunoSEQ multiplex PCR; TCRdb has only the in-frame clones, and not every one. The sample yields about 150,000 clones, about 8.9% seen once. Specimen: PBMCs. The receptors here all came from a man aged 45 to 65 in good health and CMV-seronegative.

The chain has TRBV7-9 and TRBJ1-5; 8 bases are shared with TRBD1. The CDR3 runs to 16 residues. After removal of 6 bases from V and 5 bases from J, the junction contained 12 bases not matched to a gene. Per germline, CDR1 SEHNR and CDR2 FQNEAQ (reference sequence). The CDR3 loop reads CASSHTDRDPHQPQHF. CDR3 in DNA: TGTGCCAGCAGTCACACGGACAGGGACCCTCATCAGCCCCAGCATTTT.

The chain employs TRBV14 and TRBJ2-5; 11 positions agree with TRBD2. The J call may not be correct, given that the DNA end is closer to TRBJ2-7. This CDR3 region has 15 residues. Germline values: CDR1 SGHDN, CDR2 FVKESK. CDR3 region: CASSLGTSGVGEQYF. CDR3 coding DNA: TGTGCCAGCAGCCTCGGGACTAGCGGAGTCGGCGAGCAGTACTTC.

The V gene is TRBV5-1, the J gene TRBJ1-3; D unresolved. Germline CDR1 SGHRS, CDR2 YFSETQ. V lost 0 bases, J lost 0 bases, and 7 bases lay in between. The CDR3 runs 15 residues. Here the CDR3 reads CASSLAGDSGNTIYF. CDR3 bases: TGCGCCAGCAGCTTGGCCGGGGACTCTGGAAACACCATATATTTT.

This clone occurred a few times. V is TRBV25-1 and J is TRBJ2-3; TRBD2 might be the D (5 bases). CDR3 length equals 14 residues. Germline V gives CDR1 MGHDK, CDR2 SYGVNS. Trimming took 8 bases from V and 7 from J, leaving 19 bases between them. The DNA for the CDR3 is TGTGCCAGCGGAGATAGCGCGCCCCCGAATACGCAGTATTTT. Translating gives CASGDSAPPNTQYF. The variable domain in full, completed from reference TRBV25-1 and TRBJ2-3, reads EADIYQTPRYLVIGTGKKITLECSQTMGHDKMYWYQQDPGMELHLIHYSYGVNSTEKGDLSSESTVSRIRTEHFPLTLESARPSHTSQYLCASGDSAPPNTQYFGPGTRLTVL.

This chain joins TRBV6-1 and TRBJ2-7; 7 positions match TRBD1. Germline V gene data show CDR1 as MNHNS and CDR2 as SASEGT. V lost 2 bases and J lost 2; bases outside the gene matches: 3. The CDR3 has 14 residues. In DNA, the CDR3 is TGTGCCAGCAGTGAATTGGGGACAGCCTACGAGCAGTACTTC. Its protein is CASSELGTAYEQYF.